These T cell receptor beta chains were read from a single sample in a study of CD8+ T cells in alopecia areata. TCRdb's table, derived via immunoSEQ multiplex PCR, lists solely in-frame clones and lacks some. The sample has under 150,000 clones; 55% to 60% are singletons. The source was CD4+ T cells sorted from blood, collected at week 24, from a patient treated with tofacitinib. These receptors were taken from a human donor with alopecia areata. The CDR3 runs from the conserved cysteine through the conserved F or W. D genes are given only for firm matches. Clone size appears in some rows only: once, few, many, or a class for an expanded clone.

D gene: NA; clone size: NA; V gene: TRBV5-1; J gene: TRBJ1-1; CDR3 DNA: TGCGCCAGCAGCTTTTCCCCGTTCAGCACTGAAGCTTTCTTT; CDR3 protein: CASSFSPFSTEAFF
D gene: NA; clone size: NA; V gene: TRBV5-6; J gene: TRBJ2-7; CDR3 DNA: TGTGCCAGCAAGGAACTAGTTACCTACGAGCAGTACTTC; CDR3 protein: CASKELVTYEQYF
D gene: NA; clone size: NA; V gene: TRBV21-1; J gene: TRBJ2-7; CDR3 DNA: TGTGCCAGCAGCATGGACTTATACGAGCAGTACTTC; CDR3 protein: CASSMDLYEQYF
D gene: TRBD1; clone size: NA; V gene: TRBV6-5; J gene: TRBJ1-1; CDR3 DNA: TGTGCCAGCAGAGCACAGGGGGAGAACACTGAAGCTTTCTTT; CDR3 protein: CASRAQGENTEAFF
D gene: NA; clone size: NA; V gene: TRBV19; J gene: TRBJ2-2; CDR3 DNA: TGTGCCAGTAGTATAAGGCGGCTATCGAACACCGGGGAGCTGTTTTTT; CDR3 protein: CASSIRRLSNTGELFF
D gene: NA; clone size: NA; V gene: TRBV29-1; J gene: TRBJ2-5; CDR3 DNA: TGCAGCGCTCACCAAGAGACCCAGTACTTC; CDR3 protein: CSAHQETQYF
D gene: NA; clone size: once; V gene: TRBV29-1; J gene: TRBJ1-1; CDR3 DNA: TGCAGCGTATCTCGGGCCTCTGGGGACACTGAAGCTTTCTTT; CDR3 protein: CSVSRASGDTEAFF
D gene: TRBD1; clone size: NA; V gene: TRBV7-9; J gene: TRBJ1-1; CDR3 DNA: TGTGCCAGCAGCTTAGACCCCAGGGGGACTGAAGCTTTCTTT; CDR3 protein: CASSLDPRGTEAFF
D gene: TRBD1; clone size: NA; V gene: TRBV6-5; J gene: TRBJ1-1; CDR3 DNA: TGTGCCAGCAGTTACTCGACAGGGATTATGAACACTGAAGCTTTCTTT; CDR3 protein: CASSYSTGIMNTEAFF
D gene: NA; clone size: NA; V gene: TRBV18; J gene: TRBJ2-5; CDR3 DNA: TGTGCCAGCTCACAGTACGGGAAGGAGACCCAGTACTTC; CDR3 protein: CASSQYGKETQYF
D gene: TRBD1; clone size: NA; V gene: TRBV29-1; J gene: TRBJ2-7; CDR3 DNA: TGCAGCGTTGTACTTATGGGCAGGGGGCGCAACGAGCAGTACTTC; CDR3 protein: CSVVLMGRGRNEQYF
D gene: NA; clone size: NA; V gene: TRBV29-1; J gene: TRBJ1-2; CDR3 DNA: TGCAGCGTGGTCTCGTATGGCTACACCTTC; CDR3 protein: CSVVSYGYTF
D gene: NA; clone size: NA; V gene: TRBV20-1; J gene: TRBJ1-1; CDR3 DNA: TGCAGTGCTAGTGTGGGGGGCATAGCTTTCTTT; CDR3 protein: CSASVGGIAFF
D gene: TRBD2; clone size: NA; V gene: TRBV7-2; J gene: TRBJ2-5; CDR3 DNA: TGTGCCAGCAGCTTTAGCGGGGGCCTAGAGACCCAGTACTTC; CDR3 protein: CASSFSGGLETQYF
D gene: NA; clone size: few; V gene: TRBV11-2; J gene: TRBJ2-3; CDR3 DNA: TGTGCCAGCAGCGACACGAATACGCAGTATTTT; CDR3 protein: CASSDTNTQYF
D gene: NA; clone size: NA; V gene: TRBV19; J gene: TRBJ1-1; CDR3 DNA: TGTGCCATCCAGCAAGACCCTGGATCGGCGGAGGCTTTCTTT; CDR3 protein: CAIQQDPGSAEAFF
D gene: TRBD1; clone size: NA; V gene: TRBV5-4; J gene: TRBJ1-5; CDR3 DNA: TGTGCCAGCAGCTTGGGACAGGGGCCCCAGCATTTT; CDR3 protein: CASSLGQGPQHF
D gene: NA; clone size: NA; V gene: TRBV29-1; J gene: TRBJ1-2; CDR3 DNA: TGCAGCGTGGGGGGACCGGCCGGCTACACCTTC; CDR3 protein: CSVGGPAGYTF
D gene: NA; clone size: few; V gene: TRBV7-2; J gene: TRBJ1-4; CDR3 DNA: TGTGCCAGCAGCTTGGGGGGTTCAACTAATGAAAAACTGTTTTTT; CDR3 protein: CASSLGGSTNEKLFF
D gene: TRBD1; clone size: once; V gene: TRBV29-1; J gene: TRBJ2-5; CDR3 DNA: TGCAGCGTTGCCGCAAGGCAGGGGGTACAAGAGACCCAGTACTTC; CDR3 protein: CSVAARQGVQETQYF